This T cell receptor (beta chain) was identified in a study of cytomegalovirus exposure and HLA in healthy donors. The study's findings and limits: According to the study, around 180 TCR beta chains were cytomegalovirus-associated. Later analysis found that TCR beta chains associated with HLA were more clonally expanded than other, equally common chains. Earlier analysis looked at TCR beta V segments, and most were productive about 87% or about 30% of the time.

Trimming stripped 0 bases from V and 0 bases from J, with 13 bases between. The CDR3 loop spans 17 amino acids. Per the germline V gene, CDR1 is SGDLS and CDR2 is YYNGEE. The count of this clone is one. Its antigen is currently unknown. Primers for the PCR totalled 60 Vbeta and 13 Jbeta. Using immunoSEQ multiplex PCR, the repertoire was profiled, and TCRdb retains in-frame clones only, with some absent. The table lists roughly 150,000 clones, approximately 70% of them singletons. This sequence joins TRBV9 and TRBJ1-3; tentatively, D is TRBD1 (5 bases). Input material: PBMCs. The clonotype comes from a human donor in good health. The CDR3 protein is CASSVVGGTLSGNTIYF. CDR3 sequence (DNA): TGTGCCAGCAGCGTAGTAGGAGGGACGCTCTCTGGAAACACCATATATTTT.